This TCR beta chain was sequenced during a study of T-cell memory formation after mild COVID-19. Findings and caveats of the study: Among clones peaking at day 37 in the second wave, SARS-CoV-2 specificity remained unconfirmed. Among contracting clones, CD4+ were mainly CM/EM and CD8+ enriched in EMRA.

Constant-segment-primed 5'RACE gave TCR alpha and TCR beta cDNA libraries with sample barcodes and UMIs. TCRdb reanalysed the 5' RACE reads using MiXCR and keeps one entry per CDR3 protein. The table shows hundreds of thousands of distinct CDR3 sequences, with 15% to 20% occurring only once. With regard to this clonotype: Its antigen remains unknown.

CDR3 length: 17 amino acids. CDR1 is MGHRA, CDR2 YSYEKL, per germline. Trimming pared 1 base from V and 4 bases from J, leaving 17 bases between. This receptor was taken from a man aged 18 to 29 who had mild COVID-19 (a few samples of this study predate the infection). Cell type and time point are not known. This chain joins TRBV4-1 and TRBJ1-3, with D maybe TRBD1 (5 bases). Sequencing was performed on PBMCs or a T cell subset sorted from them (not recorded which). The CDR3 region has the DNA TGCGCCAGCAGCCAAGGCCGCGGGGGAGAAAAAGGAAACACCATATATTTT. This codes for CASSQGRGGEKGNTIYF.